The next 20 T cell receptor beta chains were all read from a single sample in a study of metastatic and nonmetastatic thyroid tumors. There were no patients who had received any treatment before thyroid surgery. TCRdb re-called the PCR reads via MiXCR. Here the sample spans roughly 8,700 clones, around 29% being singletons. The sequencing sample was made of tumor tissue. The receptors here all came from a female donor with papillary thyroid cancer or a benign thyroid nodule (not recorded which). Some clones in this sample may be carry-over from other donors' samples.

This clone came up a few times. This clone may be a read error of a much larger clone one base away. The chain couples TRBV15 to TRBJ1-2; D remains unclear. The germline V gene has CDR1 LNHNV and CDR2 YYDKDF (reference sequence). Between the trimmed V and J ends, which lost 11 bases and 3 bases, there was a span of 19 bases. The CDR3 has 14 residues. This CDR3 is CAAIRGKVDYGYTF. The CDR3 region has the DNA TGTGCCGCCATCAGAGGGAAGGTTGACTATGGCTACACCTTC.

This clone was detected only a few times. This chain uses TRBV6-5 with TRBJ1-3; possible D gene TRBD1, 5 bases. The CDR3 contains 15 residues. The germline V gene has CDR1 MNHEY and CDR2 SVGAGI. Deletions cut 3 bases from V and 4 bases from J, with 13 bases between. CDR3 loop: CASSYSGTSGNTIYF. CDR3 nucleotide sequence: TGTGCCAGCAGTTATTCCGGGACCTCAGGAAACACCATATATTTT.

This clone has more than one count but fewer than ten. The V gene is TRBV30, the J gene TRBJ2-2; 8 nucleotides match TRBD2. CDR3 length equals 13 residues. V was pared by 7 bases and J by 6 bases, with 7 bases of the junction left unmatched. The germline V gene encodes CDR1 GTSNPN and CDR2 SVGIG (reference sequence). This CDR3 reads CALSGGPSGELFF. CDR3 sequence (DNA): TGTGCCTTATCGGGAGGGCCCTCCGGGGAGCTGTTTTTT. The variable domain in full, with the rest retrieved from reference TRBV30 and TRBJ2-2, is SQTIHQWPATLVQPVGSPLSLECTVEGTSNPNLYWYRQAAGRGLQLLFYSVGIGQISSEVPQNLSASRPQDRQFILSSKKLLLSDSGFYLCALSGGPSGELFFGEGSRLTVL.

In regard to this clone: At one of its ends the junction is not consistent with the germline gene, which may arise from a read error. The CDR3 bases are TGTGCCATCAGTCCACATCGGGGGGCGGGTCAGCCCCAGCACTTT. Residues: CAISPHRGAGQPQHF. This sequence joins TRBV28 and TRBJ1-5; TRBD1 is a possible D gene (6 bases). Per the germline V gene, CDR1 is MDHEN and CDR2 is SYDVKM. The CDR3 is 15 amino acids.

This clone has only one observation. V usage is TRBV11-2 and J usage is TRBJ2-3; 12 nucleotides align to TRBD2. CDR1 and CDR2 (germline): SGHAT, FQNNGV. The CDR3 is made up of 16 amino acids. The trim removed 1 base at V and 6 bases at J, leaving 5 bases unmatched. CDR3 sequence: CASSLGTSGAGDTQYF. The DNA for the CDR3 is TGTGCCAGCAGCTTAGGGACTAGCGGGGCCGGGGATACGCAGTATTTT.

At least ten counts were recorded for this clone. The chain joins TRBV29-1 to TRBJ2-1, with TRBD2 identical over 8 bases. This CDR3 has 15 residues. V trimming: 5 bases; J trimming: 4 bases; junction bases outside the gene matches: 10. The V gene's germline CDR1 is SQVTM and CDR2 ANQGSEA. The CDR3 here is CSVYIAGKKYNEQFF. The CDR3 nucleotides read TGCAGCGTTTATATAGCGGGGAAGAAGTACAATGAGCAGTTCTTC.

As to this clone: Mismatch with germline at one junction end may stem from a read error. The DNA of the CDR3 is TGTGCTAGCAGCCAAGATAGGGCCTACGAGCACTACTTC. Translation gives CASSQDRAYEHYF. The rearrangement joins TRBV4-2 to TRBJ2-7, with no clear D. The CDR3 contains 13 residues. The germline V gene encodes CDR1 LGHNA and CDR2 YNFKEQ.

This clone occurred many times. Within the sample, other DNA sequences also encode this same CDR3. V usage is TRBV30 and J usage is TRBJ2-2, with D possibly being TRBD1 (5 bases). The germline gives CDR1 GTSNPN, CDR2 SVGIG (reference sequence). The CDR3 covers 15 residues. Trimming stripped 1 base from V and 1 base from J, with 10 bases between. CDR3 in amino acids: CAWSGFGQNTGELFF. CDR3 bases: TGTGCCTGGAGTGGTTTCGGACAGAACACCGGGGAGCTGTTTTTT.

The table lists this clone with many counts. The CDR3 reads CASSKAENTGELFF. The DNA of the CDR3 is TGTGCCAGTAGTAAGGCAGAGAACACCGGGGAGCTGTTTTTT. The chain joins TRBV19 to TRBJ2-2; D not certain. This CDR3 contains 14 residues. Germline V CDR1 and CDR2: LNHDA, SQIVND (reference sequence). Trimming pared 4 bases from V and 1 base from J, leaving 7 bases between.

The chain joins TRBV30 to TRBJ2-7; 10 positions agree with TRBD1. V was pared by 3 bases and J by 7 bases, with 6 bases of the junction left unmatched. Per germline, CDR1 GTSNPN and CDR2 SVGIG (reference sequence). This CDR3 contains 13 residues. The CDR3, as DNA: TGTGCCTGGAGCAGACAGGGGGCTAAAGAGCAGTACTTC. This codes for CAWSRQGAKEQYF.

This clone is judged medium-sized. This chain connects TRBV6-6 to TRBJ2-1; 9 bases fit TRBD1. CDR3 length equals 15 residues. V shed 2 bases and J 7 bases; nucleotides not matched to a gene: 6. Germline lookup yields CDR1 MNHNY and CDR2 SVGAGI (reference sequence). In nucleotides, the CDR3 is TGTGCCAGCAGTTACATCCCGGGACAGGGTAATGAGCAGTTCTTC. Its translation is CASSYIPGQGNEQFF.

About this clone itself: At one of its ends the junction is not consistent with the germline gene, which may arise from a read error. This chain joins TRBV6-1 and TRBJ2-2, with unresolved D. The length of the CDR3 is 14 residues. Germline CDR1 and CDR2: MNHNS and SASEGT. CDR3 DNA: TGTGCCAGCACATATGTAGGAAACACCGTGGAGCTGTTTTTT. This gives the protein CASTYVGNTVELFF.

The chain couples TRBV11-1 to TRBJ1-1; D ambiguous. Trimming took 1 base from V and 6 from J, leaving 12 bases between them. This CDR3 has 14 residues. Germline V gene lookup returns CDR1 SGHAT and CDR2 FQDESV (reference sequence). CDR3 sequence reads: CASSLGVWTAEAFF. Here the CDR3 DNA reads TGTGCCAGCAGCTTAGGGGTATGGACTGCTGAAGCTTTCTTT.

The chain links TRBV5-1 to TRBJ1-2, with 9 bases aligning to TRBD1. This CDR3 has 15 amino acids. The germline V gene encodes CDR1 SGHRS and CDR2 YFSETQ. The V gene end was trimmed by 3 bases and the J gene end by 7 bases; junction bases not matched to a gene: 10. In DNA form, the CDR3 reads TGCGCCAGCAGCTGGACGGACAGGGGAGATCTTGGCTACACCTTC. It specifies CASSWTDRGDLGYTF.

The chain links TRBV20-1 to TRBJ2-7; D is unclear. From germline, CDR1 is DFQATT and CDR2 SNEGSKA (reference sequence). V lost 3 bases to trimming and J lost 5 bases, with 14 bases between them. The CDR3 is made up of 13 amino acids. The CDR3 sequence is CSASRRGNDEQYF. The CDR3 bases are TGCAGTGCTAGTAGGCGAGGTAACGACGAGCAGTACTTC.

Regarding this clone: A junction boundary mismatches the germline segment, possibly from a read error. The V and J genes are TRBV27 and TRBJ2-7; D remains unclear. The CDR3 has 11 residues. CDR1 is MNHEY, CDR2 SMNVEV, per germline (reference sequence). CDR3 in amino acids: CTSSLGSEQYF. The CDR3, as DNA: TGTACCAGCAGTTTGGGCAGCGAGCAGTACTTC.

By share of the sample, this clone is medium-sized (0.01 to 0.1%). The chain combines TRBV20-1 with TRBJ2-7; 8 nucleotides match TRBD2. V lost 6 bases to trimming and J lost 3 bases; unmatched junction nucleotides: 13. This CDR3 has 15 amino acids. Germline V gene data show CDR1 as DFQATT and CDR2 as SNEGSKA (reference sequence). CDR3 in amino acids: CSATPLTSGYYEQYF. DNA of the CDR3: TGCAGTGCGACTCCCCTAACTAGCGGTTACTACGAGCAGTACTTC.

This clone is medium-sized (0.01 to 0.1%). This chain joins TRBV12-3 or TRBV12-4 and TRBJ1-4; 7 nucleotides align to TRBD1. There are 13 residues in the CDR3. The junction had 3 bases not matched to a gene; V was cut back by 3 bases and J by 8 bases. The CDR3 coding sequence is TGTGCCAGCAGTTTGGAGGGGGCCGAAAAACTGTTTTTT. Its translation is CASSLEGAEKLFF.

The chain couples TRBV20-1 to TRBJ2-1; D gene unclear. Trimming cost V 8 bases and J 4 bases, with 15 bases left between them. CDR1 is DFQATT, CDR2 SNEGSKA, per germline (reference sequence). The length of the CDR3 is 13 residues. The CDR3, as DNA: TGCAGTACGACGGGTCTAGGGTACAATGAGCAGTTCTTC. Translating it yields CSTTGLGYNEQFF.

This clone was picked up many times. At one boundary the junction diverges from the germline segment, which might be a read error. The chain employs TRBV28 and TRBJ1-3; 7 nucleotides match TRBD1. CDR3 length: 14 amino acids. Germline V lookup: CDR1 MDHEN, CDR2 SYDVKM. In nucleotides, the CDR3 is TGTGCCAGCAATCGAGACAGGGCCGGAAGCACCATATATTTT. Translation gives CASNRDRAGSTIYF.